These 21 T cell receptor beta chains came from one sample sequenced in a study of blood T cell repertoires in COVID-19. Using immunoSEQ multiplex PCR, the repertoire was profiled, and TCRdb retains in-frame clones only, with some absent. The table has 190,000 or so clones, approximately 86% seen once; the top ten hold approximately 4%. Sequencing was carried out using PBMCs or T cells enriched from blood (not recorded which). These receptors were taken from a woman aged 25 to 39 who had been exposed to COVID-19.

The genes are TRBV7-3 and TRBJ2-7; D not certain. The ends were cut back, 5 bases at V and 5 bases at J, with 16 bases in the middle. Per germline, CDR1 SGHTA and CDR2 FQGTGA. The CDR3 runs to 14 residues. The CDR3 is CASSPGSARDEQYF. The CDR3 nucleotides are TGTGCCAGCAGCCCCGGGTCGGCACGGGACGAGCAGTACTTC.

J is TRBJ1-5 and V is TRBV10-2, with 10 bases matching TRBD1. The V gene end was trimmed by 3 bases and the J gene end by 7 bases; junction bases not matched to a gene: 9. The germline CDR1 and CDR2 sequences are WSHSY and SAAADI. This CDR3 is built from 16 residues. CDR3 region: CASSEMTGGSGQPQHF. For the CDR3, the DNA is TGCGCCAGCAGTGAAATGACAGGGGGCTCCGGGCAGCCCCAGCATTTT.

The CDR3 protein is CASSLRDRGNNEQFF. CDR3 bases: TGTGCCAGCAGCCTAAGGGACAGGGGGAACAATGAGCAGTTCTTC. V and J are TRBV7-6 and TRBJ2-1; TRBD1 matches 11 bases. This CDR3 comprises 15 residues. CDR1 SGHVS and CDR2 FNYEAQ come from the germline V gene. V lost 5 bases to trimming and J lost 5 bases; unmatched junction nucleotides: 5.

The gene calls are TRBV6-1 and TRBJ2-7; 8 bases agree with TRBD2. The CDR3 is 15 amino acids. Germline trimming cut 2 bases from V and 3 bases from J; bases unmatched to any gene: 6. Germline-derived CDR1 and CDR2 are MNHNS and SASEGT. The CDR3 loop is CASSESSGRIYEQYF. The CDR3 coding sequence is TGTGCCAGCAGTGAATCTAGCGGGCGAATCTACGAGCAGTACTTC.

The rearrangement uses TRBV6-1 and TRBJ1-3; 9 bases are shared with TRBD1. The CDR3 has 16 residues. The V gene end was trimmed by 3 bases and the J gene end by 4 bases; junction bases not matched to a gene: 7. CDR1 and CDR2 from the germline V gene are MNHNS and SASEGT. The CDR3 region has the DNA TGTGCCAGCAGTGAGGCACAGGGGGCGGGAGGAAACACCATATATTTT. It is translated as CASSEAQGAGGNTIYF.

The V call is TRBV5-1, the J call TRBJ2-3; TRBD2 matches at 12 bases. The length of the CDR3 is 16 residues. V was clipped by 8 bases and J by 4 bases; unmatched bases: 11. The germline gives CDR1 SGHRS, CDR2 YFSETQ. In DNA form, the CDR3 reads TGCGCCAGTTCCCCTACTAGCGGGGGGCGATCAGATACGCAGTATTTT. Amino acids: CASSPTSGGRSDTQYF.

The rearrangement joins TRBV4-1 to TRBJ2-5, with 13 bases matching TRBD2. The V segment lost 6 bases and the J segment 0 bases; nucleotides outside the gene matches: 7. Germline V gene data show CDR1 as MGHRA and CDR2 as YSYEKL. The CDR3 runs 17 residues. The CDR3 is CASRAGTSGVNQETQYF. The CDR3 DNA sequence: TGCGCCAGCAGGGCCGGGACTAGCGGGGTCAACCAAGAGACCCAGTACTTC.

CDR3 bases: TGTGCCAGCAGTGGTGTAGTGAACACCGGGGAGCTGTTTTTT. Residues: CASSGVVNTGELFF. The chain joins TRBV2 to TRBJ2-2; D is undetermined. The V gene's germline CDR1 is SNHLY and CDR2 FYNNEI. Trimming cost V 4 bases and J 1 base, with 7 bases left between them. CDR3 length: 14 amino acids.

This chain joins TRBV4-2 and TRBJ2-6, with a possible D match to TRBD1 (5 bases). CDR1 and CDR2 (germline): LGHNA, YNFKEQ. V lost 0 bases and J lost 0, with 12 bases in between. The CDR3 loop spans 18 amino acids. The CDR3 protein is CASSQDSHQGSGANVLTF. The CDR3 region has the DNA TGTGCCAGCAGCCAAGACTCCCATCAGGGCTCTGGGGCCAACGTCCTGACTTTC.

Comments on this clone: The sample contains more than one DNA sequence encoding this CDR3. The gene calls are TRBV27 and TRBJ1-2; D uncertain. From germline, CDR1 is MNHEY and CDR2 SMNVEV (reference sequence). V lost 0 bases and J 5 bases, leaving 7 bases between the germline ends. The CDR3 has 13 amino acids. The CDR3 here is CASSLSGRYGYTF. The CDR3 DNA is TGTGCCAGCAGTTTATCAGGGAGGTATGGCTACACCTTC.

The chain carries TRBV30 and TRBJ2-6, with 10 bases identical to TRBD1. The CDR3 covers 17 residues. V was clipped by 5 bases and J by 3 bases; unmatched bases: 10. Germline values: CDR1 GTSNPN, CDR2 SVGIG (reference sequence). Here the CDR3 reads CAWARDRGPGGANVLTF. The CDR3, as DNA: TGTGCCTGGGCCCGGGACAGGGGTCCGGGTGGGGCCAACGTCCTGACTTTC.

This clone was recorded a few times. V is TRBV6-1 and J is TRBJ1-1, with 11 bases lining up with TRBD1. Trimming cost V 2 bases and J 7 bases; bases outside gene matches: 12. CDR1 and CDR2 from the germline V gene are MNHNS and SASEGT. The CDR3 loop spans 17 amino acids. The CDR3 region has the DNA TGTGCCAGCAGTGAATCTCGGACAGGGGGCCAAACCTTTGAAGCTTTCTTT. Its translation is CASSESRTGGQTFEAFF.

The genes are TRBV2 and TRBJ1-5; 8 bases map to TRBD1. V lost 4 bases to trimming and J lost 1 base; unmatched junction nucleotides: 6. The CDR3 runs 16 residues. Germline V gives CDR1 SNHLY, CDR2 FYNNEI. CDR3 amino acids: CASSVDRERSNQPQHF. In nucleotides, the CDR3 is TGTGCCAGCAGTGTGGACAGGGAGCGAAGCAATCAGCCCCAGCATTTT.

The V and J genes are TRBV5-1 and TRBJ1-5, with a tentative D call TRBD1 (6 bases). The CDR3 consists of 16 residues. The V gene's germline CDR1 is SGHRS and CDR2 YFSETQ. Trimming left V 0 bases short and J 1 base short, with 11 bases between. CDR3 residues: CASSLGGGESNQPQHF. In DNA form, the CDR3 reads TGCGCCAGCAGCTTGGGAGGGGGGGAGAGCAATCAGCCCCAGCATTTT.

This chain joins TRBV6-5 and TRBJ2-3, with unresolved D. This CDR3 region has 11 residues. V lost 6 bases to trimming and J lost 5 bases, with 6 bases between them. In germline, CDR1 is MNHEY, CDR2 SVGAGI. The CDR3 loop reads CASSRLDTQYF. In DNA form, the CDR3 reads TGTGCCAGCAGCCGACTAGATACGCAGTATTTT.

This chain links TRBV5-1 with TRBJ1-1; 10 bases agree with TRBD1. The CDR3 extends over 15 amino acids. V trimming: 0 bases; J trimming: 1 base; junction bases outside the gene matches: 0. Germline CDR1 SGHRS, CDR2 YFSETQ. CDR3 residues: CASSLGDRGNTEAFF. The CDR3, as DNA: TGCGCCAGCAGCTTGGGGGACAGGGGGAACACTGAAGCTTTCTTT. Full variable domain (missing parts from reference TRBV5-1 and TRBJ1-1): KAGVTQTPRYLIKTRGQQVTLSCSPISGHRSVSWYQQTPGQGLQFLFEYFSETQRNKGNFPGRFSGRQFSNSRSEMNVSTLELGDSALYLCASSLGDRGNTEAFFGQGTRLTVV.

The chain has TRBV6-1 and TRBJ1-2; D is ambiguous. Germline V gives CDR1 MNHNS, CDR2 SASEGT. Trimming removed 1 base from V and 4 bases from J, with 16 bases in between. CDR3 length: 16 residues. Here the CDR3 reads CASSEVWTEDLYGYTF. In nucleotides, the CDR3 is TGTGCCAGCAGTGAAGTTTGGACGGAGGACCTCTATGGCTACACCTTC.

The V call is TRBV19, the J call TRBJ2-7, with 7 bases that match TRBD1. With V trimmed by 4 bases and J by 2 bases, 8 bases remained unmatched. Germline assignment: CDR1 LNHDA and CDR2 SQIVND (reference sequence). The CDR3 covers 15 residues. CDR3 loop: CASSKGAGVAYEQYF. The CDR3 DNA reads TGTGCCAGTAGTAAGGGGGCAGGGGTGGCCTACGAGCAGTACTTC.

The chain joins TRBV9 to TRBJ2-1, with 8 bases matching TRBD2. Germline trimming cut 3 bases from V and 1 base from J; bases unmatched to any gene: 3. The CDR3 covers 15 residues. From germline, CDR1 is SGDLS and CDR2 YYNGEE. CDR3: CASSAGTSSYNEQFF. Written as DNA, the CDR3 is TGTGCCAGCAGCGCGGGGACTAGTTCCTACAATGAGCAGTTCTTC.

The chain combines TRBV6-5 with TRBJ1-2; D is unclear. The germline V and J ends were trimmed by 0 bases and 2 bases, with 13 bases remaining between them. Germline V lookup: CDR1 MNHEY, CDR2 SVGAGI. This CDR3 region has 16 residues. CDR3 coding DNA: TGTGCCAGCAGTTACTCTGGCGGATCTATAAACTATGGCTACACCTTC. Residues: CASSYSGGSINYGYTF.

This clone showed up many times. DNA for the CDR3: TGTGCCAGTAGTATCCGGGAAATGGGAGGCTACACCTTC. As protein: CASSIREMGGYTF. The chain has TRBV19 and TRBJ1-2; D uncertain. The CDR3 runs to 13 residues. The V gene lost 3 bases and the J gene lost 8 bases, with 13 bases spanning the gap. Per germline, CDR1 LNHDA and CDR2 SQIVND (reference sequence). Complete variable domain (other parts from reference TRBV19 and TRBJ1-2): DGGITQSPKYLFRKEGQNVTLSCEQNLNHDAMYWYRQDPGQGLRLIYYSQIVNDFQKGDIAEGYSVSREKKESFPLTVTSAQKNPTAFYLCASSIREMGGYTFGSGTRLTVV.